Presented here are 4 T cell receptor beta chains from one specimen sequenced in a study of shared clonotypes between healthy human individuals. TCRdb keeps only in-frame clones here, not all; method: immunoSEQ multiplex PCR. The data contain about 2.3 million clones, just over 90% of them singletons. The sequencing sample was made of naive CD4+ T cells from PBMCs. The subset here: CD45RA+ positively selected. These receptors all come from a man aged 18 to 30 in good health. Some clones in this sample may be carry-over from other donors' samples.

The chain is built from TRBV5-1 and TRBJ2-2, with D possibly TRBD1 on 6 matching bases. The CDR3 extends over 17 amino acids. In germline, CDR1 is SGHRS, CDR2 YFSETQ. Trimming took 0 bases from V and 2 from J, leaving 14 bases between them. CDR3 in amino acids: CASSLAHGTPNTGELFF. In nucleotides, the CDR3 is TGCGCCAGCAGCTTGGCACACGGGACACCAAACACCGGGGAGCTGTTTTTT.

The chain is built from TRBV5-4 and TRBJ2-7, with D uncertain. Per the germline V gene, CDR1 is SGHNT and CDR2 is YYREEE (reference sequence). The length of the CDR3 is 13 residues. The V end lost 4 bases, the J end lost 0 bases, and 8 bases lay between the germline ends. The CDR3 loop is CASSRASSYEQYF. The CDR3 bases are TGTGCCAGCAGCAGGGCCAGCTCCTACGAGCAGTACTTC.

The chain is built from TRBV5-1 and TRBJ1-2, with 8 bases that match TRBD1. The CDR3 runs 15 residues. V trimming: 2 bases; J trimming: 2 bases; junction bases outside the gene matches: 5. CDR1 SGHRS and CDR2 YFSETQ come from the germline V gene. The CDR3 sequence is CASSFRQGANYGYTF. DNA for the CDR3: TGCGCCAGCAGCTTTCGGCAGGGGGCGAACTATGGCTACACCTTC.

As for this clone: Additional DNA sequences in this sample encode the identical CDR3. The chain uses TRBV28 and TRBJ1-5; no clear D. The CDR3 contains 12 residues. Germline CDR1 is MDHEN and CDR2 is SYDVKM. The V end lost 5 bases, the J end lost 3 bases, and 5 bases lay between the germline ends. This CDR3 is CASSPINQPQHF. The DNA of the CDR3 is TGTGCCAGCAGTCCGATCAATCAGCCCCAGCATTTT.